This T cell receptor beta chain stems from a study of T cell changes during pregnancy in multiple sclerosis. TCRdb's copy holds only in-frame clones and misses some; the assay was immunoSEQ multiplex PCR. The sample holds 55,000 to 75,000 clones; 91% are singletons and the top ten take about 1.2%. CDR3 length: 16 residues. V was clipped by 4 bases and J by 4 bases; unmatched bases: 11. Germline V gene data show CDR1 as MGHRA and CDR2 as YSYEKL. This clonotype was obtained from a female donor in good health, enrolled as a control in a pregnancy study. The J gene is TRBJ1-2, the V gene TRBV4-1; TRBD1 agrees at 8 bases. The material sequenced was peripheral blood, taken after pregnancy. The CDR3 is CASSLRPGQGVYGYTF. As DNA, the CDR3 is TGCGCCAGCAGCCTAAGACCCGGACAGGGAGTCTATGGCTACACCTTC.